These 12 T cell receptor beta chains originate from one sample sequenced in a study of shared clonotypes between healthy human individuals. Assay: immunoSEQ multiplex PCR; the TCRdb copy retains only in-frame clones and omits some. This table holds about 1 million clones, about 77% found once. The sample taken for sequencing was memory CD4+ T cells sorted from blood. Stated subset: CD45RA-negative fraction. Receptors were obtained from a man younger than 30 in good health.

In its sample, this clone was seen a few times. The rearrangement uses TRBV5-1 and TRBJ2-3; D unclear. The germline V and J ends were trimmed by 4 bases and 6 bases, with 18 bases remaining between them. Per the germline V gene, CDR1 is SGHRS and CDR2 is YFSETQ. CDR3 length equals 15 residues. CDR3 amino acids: CASSPEVRATDTQYF. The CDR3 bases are TGCGCCAGCAGCCCCGAGGTTCGGGCGACGGATACGCAGTATTTT.

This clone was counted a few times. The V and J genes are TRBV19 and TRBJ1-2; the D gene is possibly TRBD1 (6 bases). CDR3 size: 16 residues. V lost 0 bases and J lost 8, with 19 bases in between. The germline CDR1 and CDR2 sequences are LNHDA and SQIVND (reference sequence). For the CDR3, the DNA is TGTGCCAGTAGTATAGATAGTGCCCGGGGGCGGATCGGCTACACCTTC. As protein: CASSIDSARGRIGYTF.

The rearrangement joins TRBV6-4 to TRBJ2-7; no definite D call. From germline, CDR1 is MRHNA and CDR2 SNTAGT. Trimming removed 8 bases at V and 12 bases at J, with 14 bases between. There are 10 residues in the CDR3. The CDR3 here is CASLLRLVYF. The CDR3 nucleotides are TGTGCCAGCCTTCTCCGCCTGGTGTACTTC.

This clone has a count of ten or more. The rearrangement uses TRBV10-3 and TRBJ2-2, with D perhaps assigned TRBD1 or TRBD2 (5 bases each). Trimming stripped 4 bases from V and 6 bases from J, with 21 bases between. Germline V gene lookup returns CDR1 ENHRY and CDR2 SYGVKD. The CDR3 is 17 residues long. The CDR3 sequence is CAISASTGLGVAGELFF. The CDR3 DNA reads TGTGCCATCAGTGCGTCGACCGGGCTGGGGGTTGCCGGGGAGCTGTTTTTT.

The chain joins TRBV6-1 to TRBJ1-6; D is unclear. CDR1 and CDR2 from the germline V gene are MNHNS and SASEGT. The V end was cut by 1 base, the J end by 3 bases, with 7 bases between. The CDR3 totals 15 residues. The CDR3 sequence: CASSEGHVYNSPLHF. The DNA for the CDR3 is TGTGCCAGCAGTGAAGGGCACGTCTATAATTCACCCCTCCACTTT.

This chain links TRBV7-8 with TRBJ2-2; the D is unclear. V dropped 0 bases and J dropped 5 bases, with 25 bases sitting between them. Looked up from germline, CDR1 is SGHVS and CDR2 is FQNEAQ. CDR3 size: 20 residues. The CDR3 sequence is CASSLAQSAGTAQRTGELFF. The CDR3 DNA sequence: TGTGCCAGCAGCTTAGCGCAATCTGCAGGAACCGCCCAACGGACCGGGGAGCTGTTTTTT.

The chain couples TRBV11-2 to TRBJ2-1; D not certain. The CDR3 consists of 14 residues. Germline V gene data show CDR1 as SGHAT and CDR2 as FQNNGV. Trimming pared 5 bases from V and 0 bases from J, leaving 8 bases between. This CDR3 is CASSPLGSYNEQFF. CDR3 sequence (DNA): TGTGCCAGCAGCCCCCTGGGCTCCTACAATGAGCAGTTCTTC.

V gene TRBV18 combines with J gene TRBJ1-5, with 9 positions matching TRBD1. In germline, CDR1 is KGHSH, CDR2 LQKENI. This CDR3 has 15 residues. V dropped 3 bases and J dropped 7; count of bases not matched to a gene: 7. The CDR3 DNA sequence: TGTGCCAGCTCACCCGGGACAGGGAATTGGCAGCCCCAGCATTTT. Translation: CASSPGTGNWQPQHF.

This CDR3 reads CASSLGQAGEQYF. The CDR3 DNA reads as TGTGCCAGCAGCTTAGGACAGGCGGGCGAGCAGTACTTC. The V call is TRBV11-2, the J call TRBJ2-7, with D perhaps matching TRBD1 (6 bases). The germline V and J ends were trimmed by 1 base and 6 bases, with 10 bases remaining between them. The germline V gene encodes CDR1 SGHAT and CDR2 FQNNGV. CDR3 size: 13 residues.

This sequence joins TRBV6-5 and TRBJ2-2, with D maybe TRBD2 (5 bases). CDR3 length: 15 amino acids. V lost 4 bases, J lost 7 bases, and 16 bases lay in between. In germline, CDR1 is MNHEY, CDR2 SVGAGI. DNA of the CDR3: TGTGCCAGCAGTTCGACCGGGAATCAGTTCGGGGAGCTGTTTTTT. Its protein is CASSSTGNQFGELFF.

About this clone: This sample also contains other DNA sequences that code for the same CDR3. The CDR3 sequence is CASSLLAGGVTDTQYF. In DNA, the CDR3 is TGTGCCAGCAGCCTTCTAGCGGGAGGGGTCACAGATACGCAGTATTTT. The chain recombines TRBV14 with TRBJ2-3; 12 positions match TRBD2. The CDR3 extends over 16 amino acids. CDR1 and CDR2 from the germline V gene are SGHDN and FVKESK. V gave up 4 bases and J gave up 2 bases; unmatched junction bases: 4. The whole variable domain, filled in from reference TRBV14 and TRBJ2-3, reads EAGVTQFPSHSVIEKGQTVTLRCDPISGHDNLYWYRRVMGKEIKFLLHFVKESKQDESGMPNNRFLAERTGGTYSTLKVQPAELEDSGVYFCASSLLAGGVTDTQYFGPGTRLTVL.

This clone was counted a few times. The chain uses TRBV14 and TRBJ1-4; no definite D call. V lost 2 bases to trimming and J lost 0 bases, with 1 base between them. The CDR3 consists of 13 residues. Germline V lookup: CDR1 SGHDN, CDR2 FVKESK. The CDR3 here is CASSQTTNEKLFF. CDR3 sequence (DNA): TGTGCCAGCAGCCAAACAACTAATGAAAAACTGTTTTTT.